The 10 T cell receptor beta chains below come from one sample, sequenced in a study of cytomegalovirus exposure and HLA in healthy donors. 60 Vbeta and 13 Jbeta primers were used in PCR. This table comes from immunoSEQ multiplex PCR, and its TCRdb copy is limited to in-frame clones, with some not included. Of nearly 200,000 clones listed, around 87% are singletons. Sequenced: PBMCs. Every receptor here comes from a young man in good health and CMV-seronegative.

V and J are TRBV18 and TRBJ1-2, with a weak D call TRBD1 (6 bases). The V and J ends lost 3 bases and 6 bases respectively, with 20 bases between them. The CDR3 loop spans 16 amino acids. Germline V gene lookup returns CDR1 KGHSH and CDR2 LQKENI. The DNA of the CDR3 is TGTGCCAGCTCACCCCCCAAACCGGGGGGCGCGGATGGCTACACCTTC. Encoded protein: CASSPPKPGGADGYTF.

This chain joins TRBV4-3 and TRBJ2-1, with 11 bases fitting TRBD2. This CDR3 has 17 amino acids. With V trimmed by 1 base and J by 10 bases, 12 bases remained unmatched. Germline values: CDR1 LGHNA, CDR2 YSLEER. In nucleotides, the CDR3 is TGCGCCAGCAGCCAAGTCAGGGCTAGCGGGGGGTCGGCCGAGCAGTTCTTC. Translation: CASSQVRASGGSAEQFF.

The gene calls are TRBV19 and TRBJ2-6; 8 nucleotides align to TRBD1. Per the germline V gene, CDR1 is LNHDA and CDR2 is SQIVND (reference sequence). V trimming: 5 bases; J trimming: 1 base; junction bases outside the gene matches: 4. The CDR3 is made up of 16 amino acids. The CDR3 nucleotides are TGTGCCAGTAGTCGACAGGGGTTATCTGGGGCCAACGTCCTGACTTTC. This sequence encodes CASSRQGLSGANVLTF.

The chain recombines TRBV27 with TRBJ2-1; TRBD2 aligns across 9 bases. CDR1 MNHEY and CDR2 SMNVEV come from the germline V gene (reference sequence). This CDR3 contains 15 residues. Unmatched junction bases numbered 1, after V lost 2 bases and J lost 2 bases. The CDR3 region is CASSLGGRAYNEQFF. The DNA for the CDR3 is TGTGCCAGCAGTTTAGGCGGGAGGGCCTACAATGAGCAGTTCTTC.

The chain links TRBV19 to TRBJ2-7, with 7 bases matching TRBD1. V trimming: 5 bases; J trimming: 0 bases; junction bases outside the gene matches: 4. The CDR3 is 14 residues long. Germline V gives CDR1 LNHDA, CDR2 SQIVND (reference sequence). The CDR3 region has the DNA TGTGCCAGTAGTGTACAGGGGTCCTCCTACGAGCAGTACTTC. It is translated as CASSVQGSSYEQYF.

This chain joins TRBV28 and TRBJ1-1; D gene uncertain. The CDR3 is 12 amino acids. With 5 bases removed from V and 4 bases from J, the gap between germline ends came to 8 bases. From germline, CDR1 is MDHEN and CDR2 SYDVKM. CDR3: CASSPQRTEAFF. DNA of the CDR3: TGTGCCAGCAGTCCTCAGCGCACTGAAGCTTTCTTT. The variable domain in full, with the rest retrieved from reference TRBV28 and TRBJ1-1, is DVKVTQSSRYLVKRTGEKVFLECVQDMDHENMFWYRQDPGLGLRLIYFSYDVKMKEKGDIPEGYSVSREKKERFSLILESASTNQTSMYLCASSPQRTEAFFGQGTRLTVV.

This clone has a single count. The chain links TRBV5-1 to TRBJ2-7, with no clear D. V was pared by 4 bases and J by 9 bases, with 23 bases between. Looked up from germline, CDR1 is SGHRS and CDR2 is YFSETQ. The CDR3 runs to 15 residues. The CDR3 region is CASSQTLGLRNWQYF. CDR3 DNA: TGCGCCAGCAGCCAGACACTTGGCCTACGAAACTGGCAGTACTTC.

The chain recombines TRBV5-1 with TRBJ2-7, with TRBD2 identical over 11 bases. The V and J ends lost 2 bases and 3 bases, in that order; junction bases with no gene match: 7. Germline V gives CDR1 SGHRS, CDR2 YFSETQ. The CDR3 length is 16 residues. CDR3: CASSFLAGGVIYEQYF. The CDR3 nucleotides are TGCGCCAGCAGCTTTCTAGCGGGAGGAGTAATCTACGAGCAGTACTTC.

The genes are TRBV19 and TRBJ1-4; 10 bases line up with TRBD1. V dropped 8 bases and J dropped 4; count of bases not matched to a gene: 4. Germline CDR1 LNHDA, CDR2 SQIVND (reference sequence). CDR3 length equals 14 residues. The CDR3 bases are TGTGCCAGTCTAGACAGGGGGCGTAATGAAAAACTGTTTTTT. Residues: CASLDRGRNEKLFF.

The rearrangement joins TRBV28 to TRBJ2-7; 10 bases line up with TRBD1. Trimming removed 8 bases from V and 4 bases from J; junction bases left unmatched: 11. Looked up from germline, CDR1 is MDHEN and CDR2 is SYDVKM. The CDR3 extends over 15 amino acids. CDR3 bases: TGTGCCAGCGGCCGATCCGGGACAGGGGATTACGAGCAGTACTTC. Translating gives CASGRSGTGDYEQYF.